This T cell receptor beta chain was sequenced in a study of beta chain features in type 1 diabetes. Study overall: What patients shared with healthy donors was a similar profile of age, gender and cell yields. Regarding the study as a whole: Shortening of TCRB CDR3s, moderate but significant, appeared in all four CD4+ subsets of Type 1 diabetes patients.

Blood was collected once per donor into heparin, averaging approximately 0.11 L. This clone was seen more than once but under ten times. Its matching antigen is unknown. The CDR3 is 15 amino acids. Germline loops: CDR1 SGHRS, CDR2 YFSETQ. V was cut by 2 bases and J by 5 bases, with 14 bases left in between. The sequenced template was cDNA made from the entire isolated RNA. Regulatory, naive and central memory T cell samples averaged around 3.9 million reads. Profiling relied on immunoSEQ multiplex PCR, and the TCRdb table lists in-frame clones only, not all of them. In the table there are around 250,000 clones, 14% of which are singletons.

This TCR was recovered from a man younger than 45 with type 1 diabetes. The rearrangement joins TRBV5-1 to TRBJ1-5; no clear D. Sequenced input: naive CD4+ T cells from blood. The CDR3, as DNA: TGCGCCAGCAGCTTCACACCTGGTGTGGATCAGCCCCAGCATTTT. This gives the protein CASSFTPGVDQPQHF.